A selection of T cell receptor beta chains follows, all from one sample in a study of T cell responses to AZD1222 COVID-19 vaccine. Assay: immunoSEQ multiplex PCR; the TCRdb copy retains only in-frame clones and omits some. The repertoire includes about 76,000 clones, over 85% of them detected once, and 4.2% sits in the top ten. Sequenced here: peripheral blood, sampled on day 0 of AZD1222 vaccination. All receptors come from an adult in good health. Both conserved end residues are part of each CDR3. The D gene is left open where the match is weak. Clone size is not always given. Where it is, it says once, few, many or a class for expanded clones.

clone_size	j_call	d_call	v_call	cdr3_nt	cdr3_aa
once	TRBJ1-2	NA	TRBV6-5	TGTGCCAGTTCTGGATTCTCTAACTATGGCTACACCTTC	CASSGFSNYGYTF
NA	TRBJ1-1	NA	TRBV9	TGTGCCAGCAGCGTAGGGGTCGAGATGAACACTGAAGCTTTCTTT	CASSVGVEMNTEAFF
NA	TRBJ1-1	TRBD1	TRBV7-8	TGTGCCAGCAGCTTAGCGTGGGCAGGGGGGAACACTGAAGCTTTCTTT	CASSLAWAGGNTEAFF
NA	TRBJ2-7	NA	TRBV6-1	TGTGCCAGCAGTGAAGCGCGGGCCAGAGGAGAAGTCGAGCAGTACTTC	CASSEARARGEVEQYF
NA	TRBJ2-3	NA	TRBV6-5	TGTGCCAGCAGTCCGGGAGACACAGATACGCAGTATTTT	CASSPGDTDTQYF
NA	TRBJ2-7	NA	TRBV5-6	TGTGCCAGCAGCTTGGTTTCTAGCAGGAACTACGAGCAGTACTTC	CASSLVSSRNYEQYF
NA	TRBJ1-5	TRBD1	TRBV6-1	TGTGCCAGCAGTGATAAGACAGGGTGGGGCAATCAGCCCCAGCATTTT	CASSDKTGWGNQPQHF
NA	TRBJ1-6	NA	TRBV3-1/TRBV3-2	TGTGCCAGCAGCCAAGGATCCGGGGACAATTCACCCCTCCACTTT	CASSQGSGDNSPLHF
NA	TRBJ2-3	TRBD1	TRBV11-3	TGTGCCAGCAGCACCGGGACAGGGGCGGGTATTAGCACAGATACGCAGTATTTT	CASSTGTGAGISTDTQYF
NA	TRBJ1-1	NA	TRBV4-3	TGCGCCAGCAGCCAAGGGGCGCGCAACATGAACACTGAAGCTTTCTTT	CASSQGARNMNTEAFF
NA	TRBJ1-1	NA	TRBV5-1	TGCGCCAGCAGCGTTTACTACGACGGACCGAACACTGAAGCTTTCTTT	CASSVYYDGPNTEAFF
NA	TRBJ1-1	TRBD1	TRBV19	TGTGCCAGTACCTCCGGGACAGGATACATTATGAACACTGAAGCTTTCTTT	CASTSGTGYIMNTEAFF
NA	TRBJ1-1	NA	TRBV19	TGTGCCAGTACCTCAGGGGAGACTGAAGCTTTCTTT	CASTSGETEAFF
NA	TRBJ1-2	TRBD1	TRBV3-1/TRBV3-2	TGTGCCAGCAGCCAAGATACAGGGGGCGATCATGGCTACACCTTC	CASSQDTGGDHGYTF
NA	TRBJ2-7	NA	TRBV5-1	TGCGCCAGCAGCTTGGTCAGTGGGCCGTATTACGAGCAGTACTTC	CASSLVSGPYYEQYF
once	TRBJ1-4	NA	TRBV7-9	TGTGCCAGCAGCTTACTCGGGCCCCGGGATGAAAAACTGTTTTTT	CASSLLGPRDEKLFF
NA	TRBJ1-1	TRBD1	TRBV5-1	TGCGCCAGCAGCTCATGGGGACAGGGGCTGGCTGAAGCTTTCTTT	CASSSWGQGLAEAFF
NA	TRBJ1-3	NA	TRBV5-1	TGCGCCAGCAGCGGGGGAAGCTCTGGAAACACCATATATTTT	CASSGGSSGNTIYF
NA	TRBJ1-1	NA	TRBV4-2	TGTGCCAGCAGCCAAGAGCCTGCGAACACTGAAGCTTTCTTT	CASSQEPANTEAFF
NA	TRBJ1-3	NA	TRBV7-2	TGTGCCAGCAGCCCTCAGGGTGCTGGAAACACCATATATTTT	CASSPQGAGNTIYF
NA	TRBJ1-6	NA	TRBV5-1	TGCGCCAGCAGCTTGACGACGAGGGATTCACCCCTCCACTTT	CASSLTTRDSPLHF
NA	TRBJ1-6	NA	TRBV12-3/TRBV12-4	TGTGCCAGCAATCCGGACGGATTTTCACCCCTCCACTTT	CASNPDGFSPLHF
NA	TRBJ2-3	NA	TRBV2	TGTGCCAGCAGCGGAGGGACAGACCACGGAGATACGCAGTATTTT	CASSGGTDHGDTQYF
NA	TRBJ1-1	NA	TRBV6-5	TGTGCCAGCAGTTACGGTTCGACTGGGGCGTTCGGAGCTTTCTTT	CASSYGSTGAFGAFF
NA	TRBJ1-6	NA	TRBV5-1	TGCGCCAGCAGCGACATAGGGGGATATAATTCACCCCTCCACTTT	CASSDIGGYNSPLHF
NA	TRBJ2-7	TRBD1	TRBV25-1	TGTGCCAGCAGGGAACAGGGGGCGTACGAGCAGTACTTC	CASREQGAYEQYF
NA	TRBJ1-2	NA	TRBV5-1	TGCGCCAGCAGCTTTGGGGACACAGGGAGGAACTATGGCTACACCTTC	CASSFGDTGRNYGYTF
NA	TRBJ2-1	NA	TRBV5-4	TGTGCCAGCAGCGCAGGGGGGCCCTACAATGAGCAGTTCTTC	CASSAGGPYNEQFF
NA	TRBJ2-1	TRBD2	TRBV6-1	TGTGCCAGCAGTGAATTTGGGGTCAGCGGGGGGGCCAACAATGAGCAGTTCTTC	CASSEFGVSGGANNEQFF
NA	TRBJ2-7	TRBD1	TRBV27	TGTGCCAGCAGTCCCACAGGGGGCGTCTACGAGCAGTACTTC	CASSPTGGVYEQYF
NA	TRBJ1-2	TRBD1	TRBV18	TGTGCCAGCTCACCAGGGGGACAGGGCTATGGCTACACCTTC	CASSPGGQGYGYTF
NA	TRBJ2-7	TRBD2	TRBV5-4	TGTGCCAGCAGCTTGGCTAGGTCTTCCGGGACTAGCGGGTACGAGCAGTACTTC	CASSLARSSGTSGYEQYF
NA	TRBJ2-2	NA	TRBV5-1	TGCGCCAGCAGCTTCCCGGCGGGGGAGCTGTTTTTT	CASSFPAGELFF
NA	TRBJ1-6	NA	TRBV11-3	TGTGCCAGCAGCCATACCCCTAATTCACCCCTCCACTTT	CASSHTPNSPLHF
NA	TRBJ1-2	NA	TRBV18	TGTGCCAGCTCACCAATCCGAAGGGAGGGCTACACCTTC	CASSPIRREGYTF